This T cell receptor beta chain was sequenced during a study of blood T cell repertoires in COVID-19. The method was immunoSEQ multiplex PCR; TCRdb's version includes in-frame clones alone and lacks a portion of them. The data contain some 80,000 clones, around 90% of them singletons. The germline CDR1 and CDR2 sequences are SGDLS and YYNGEE. The CDR3 has 15 residues. Trimming removed 0 bases from V and 5 bases from J, with 11 bases in between. This TCR was recovered from a human donor in a cohort sampled during active COVID-19. Sequenced input: peripheral blood. The gene calls are TRBV9 and TRBJ1-4; no definite D call. The DNA for the CDR3 is TGTGCCAGCAGCGTAGTCGGGAAGGCGAATGAAAAACTGTTTTTT. Its translation: CASSVVGKANEKLFF.